These 27 T cell receptor beta chains share one sample of origin, sequenced in a study of tumor-infiltrating lymphocytes in oesophageal squamous cell carcinoma. TCRdb recomputed calls from the PCR reads with MiXCR, one row per CDR3 protein. The sample holds 15,000 to 20,000 distinct CDR3 sequences, roughly 40% seen once. Material for sequencing was normal esophageal tissue next to the tumor. These receptors were collected from a female donor with esophageal squamous cell carcinoma.

This clonotype was counted at least ten times. This likely comes from a read error, as the CDR3 has no conserved phenylalanine or tryptophan at its end. No DNA is shown, since the ends of the CDR3 on it are uncertain; the CDR3 is the one TCRdb lists. The chain uses TRBV7-8 and TRBJ2-7; the table calls TRBD1, which could not be checked here. The CDR3 adds up to 16 amino acids, both ends counted. Germline V CDR1 and CDR2: SGHVS, FQNEAQ. CDR3 region: CASSLQGVPYGYTFGS.

The chain combines TRBV28 with TRBJ2-7; D uncertain. Germline values: CDR1 MDHEN, CDR2 SYDVKM. The ends were cut back, 2 bases at V and 7 bases at J, with 18 bases in the middle. The CDR3 spans 15 residues. This CDR3 is CASSLGGSSYNEQYF. CDR3 coding DNA: TGTGCCAGCAGTTTAGGCGGTAGCTCCTACAATGAGCAGTACTTC.

This clonotype came up many times. The chain is built from TRBV19 and TRBJ1-1; possible D gene TRBD1, 5 bases. Germline loops: CDR1 LNHDA, CDR2 SQIVND (reference sequence). The CDR3 runs to 14 residues. The V and J ends lost 1 base and 3 bases respectively, with 9 bases between them. CDR3 protein: CASSIVGGDTEAFF. CDR3 nucleotide sequence: TGTGCCAGTAGTATAGTTGGAGGGGACACTGAAGCTTTCTTT.

The rearrangement uses TRBV7-2 and TRBJ1-1; 10 bases line up with TRBD1. With V trimmed by 3 bases and J by 3 bases, 4 bases remained unmatched. This CDR3 comprises 15 residues. Germline assignment: CDR1 SGHTA and CDR2 FQGNSA. CDR3 sequence reads: CASSFETGGHTEAFF. The DNA for the CDR3 is TGTGCCAGCAGCTTTGAGACAGGGGGCCACACTGAAGCTTTCTTT.

V usage is TRBV12-3 or TRBV12-4 and J usage is TRBJ2-1, with 8 positions matching TRBD1. CDR3 length: 15 amino acids. Trimming took 2 bases from V and 7 from J; bases not matched to a gene: 7. In DNA, the CDR3 is TGTGCCAGCAGTTTAAGGCAGGGGGCTGAAAATGAGCAGTTCTTC. Translated, it gives CASSLRQGAENEQFF.

The V and J genes are TRBV10-3 and TRBJ2-7; D is undetermined. With the DNA end fitting TRBJ2-1 better, the J assignment may be wrong. This CDR3 has 12 residues. CDR1 is ENHRY and CDR2 is SYGVKD in the germline V gene. The chain's CDR3 is CAISDKNPEQFF. Here the CDR3 DNA reads TGTGCCATCAGTGACAAGAATCCGGAGCAGTTCTTC.

The chain carries TRBV12-3 or TRBV12-4 and TRBJ1-1, with no clear D. V was cut by 2 bases and J by 1 base, with 11 bases left in between. The CDR3 extends over 15 amino acids. The CDR3 reads CASSLYSQANTEAFF. In DNA form, the CDR3 reads TGTGCCAGCAGTTTATATAGTCAGGCGAACACTGAAGCTTTCTTT.

There are many counts of this clonotype. No conserved phenylalanine or tryptophan is present at the end of the CDR3, so a read error is the likely explanation. The DNA is omitted, as the CDR3 cannot be located on it reliably, and the CDR3 follows TCRdb's listing. The chain recombines TRBV7-9 with TRBJ2-7; TRBD1, the D gene given by the table, was not confirmed from the DNA. The CDR3 is 15 residues long, ends included. The germline V gene has CDR1 SEHNR and CDR2 FQNEAQ (reference sequence). The CDR3 sequence is CASGQGGNYGYTFGS.

The V gene is TRBV7-3, the J gene TRBJ2-5; 11 positions agree with TRBD2. Germline-derived CDR1 and CDR2 are SGHTA and FQGTGA. Trimming cost V 5 bases and J 0 bases; bases outside gene matches: 2. The CDR3 totals 15 residues. The CDR3 sequence is CASSPSGGHQETQYF. CDR3 bases: TGTGCCAGCAGCCCTAGCGGGGGGCACCAAGAGACCCAGTACTTC.

The V call is TRBV2, the J call TRBJ2-5; D ambiguous. The DNA end is more similar to TRBJ2-3, so the J call may be wrong. This CDR3 has 13 residues. Per the germline V gene, CDR1 is SNHLY and CDR2 is FYNNEI. The CDR3 nucleotides are TGTGCCAGCATTGGACCCCAAACAGATACGCAGTATTTT. This sequence encodes CASIGPQTDTQYF.

V usage is TRBV7-4 and J usage is TRBJ2-1; a weak D match, TRBD2 (5 bases). The CDR3 consists of 15 residues. Trimming pared 4 bases from V and 13 bases from J, leaving 23 bases between. The V gene's germline CDR1 is SGHVT and CDR2 SQSDAQ. The CDR3 here is CASSSPGRSGETQFF. In DNA form, the CDR3 reads TGTGCCAGCAGCTCCCCTGGGCGGTCCGGGGAGACCCAGTTCTTC.

This clonotype has only a few counts. The chain has TRBV7-6 and TRBJ2-1; D tentatively reads TRBD1 or TRBD2 (6 bases each). CDR1 is SGHVS, CDR2 FNYEAQ, per germline. This CDR3 is 15 amino acids long. The V end was cut by 1 base, the J end by 6 bases, with 13 bases between. In DNA form, the CDR3 reads TGTGCCAGCAGCTTAGACGGGGGCAGGGGCAATGAGCAGTTCTTC. Protein product: CASSLDGGRGNEQFF.

A remark on this clonotype: Germline and junction disagree at one end, which may indicate a read error. The chain carries TRBV27 and TRBJ2-7; 10 bases map to TRBD1. This CDR3 is built from 14 residues. Germline V gene data show CDR1 as MNHEY and CDR2 as SMNVEV (reference sequence). The CDR3, as DNA: TGTGCCAGCAGTACCCGGGACAGGGGTTCCTTCAGGTTCTTC. Encoded protein: CASSTRDRGSFRFF.

This clonotype has a handful of counts. The conserved closing phenylalanine or tryptophan is absent in this CDR3, likely reflecting a read error. It is unclear where the CDR3 begins or ends on the DNA, so no DNA is shown, and the CDR3 is as TCRdb lists it. The rearrangement links TRBV7-2 to TRBJ2-7; the table gives TRBD2 as D, unverified against the DNA. Germline CDR1 reads SGHTA; CDR2 reads FQGNSA. Termini included, the CDR3 measures 8 amino acids. CDR3 region: CASSLVAA.

The V and J genes are TRBV11-3 and TRBJ2-3; D ambiguous. Germline V gene sequence: CDR1 SGHNT, CDR2 YENEEA. CDR3 length: 13 residues. Trimming left V 5 bases short and J 6 bases short, with 12 bases between. The CDR3 coding sequence is TGTGCCAGCAGCCCCGGCATGGGGGATACGCAGTATTTT. Protein sequence: CASSPGMGDTQYF.

At least ten counts were recorded for this clonotype. The chain combines TRBV7-9 with TRBJ2-1; TRBD1 aligns across 9 bases. V lost 7 bases to trimming and J lost 6 bases; unmatched junction nucleotides: 4. The germline gives CDR1 SEHNR, CDR2 FQNEAQ (reference sequence). The CDR3 consists of 13 residues. Written as DNA, the CDR3 is TGTGCCAGCATCTCGACAGGGGGCAATGAGCAGTTCTTC. As protein: CASISTGGNEQFF.

This clonotype showed up many times. The V gene is TRBV12-3 or TRBV12-4, the J gene TRBJ1-4; 11 nucleotides align to TRBD1. This CDR3 spans 18 amino acids. Trimming cost V 4 bases and J 3 bases; bases outside gene matches: 10. In DNA form, the CDR3 reads TGTGCCAGCAGTTCCGGGACAGGGGGGTATATCGCTAATGAAAAACTGTTTTTT. Its protein is CASSSGTGGYIANEKLFF.

On this clonotype: As the CDR3 is not closed by the conserved phenylalanine or tryptophan, this likely results from a read error. The DNA is left out, because the CDR3 cannot be placed on it with certainty; the CDR3 is given as TCRdb lists it. The gene calls are TRBV5-5 and TRBJ1-1; the D call TRBD1 from the table was never checked on the DNA. The CDR3 spans 18 amino acids, including both terminal residues. Germline CDR1 reads SGHKS; CDR2 reads YYEKEE (reference sequence). CDR3 loop: CASSWTDRGHKRPSTSGQ.

This clonotype showed up many times. This chain connects TRBV11-2 to TRBJ1-5; D is unresolved. The germline V gene has CDR1 SGHAT and CDR2 FQNNGV. V lost 5 bases, J lost 5 bases, and 10 bases lay in between. The CDR3 length is 13 residues. The CDR3 DNA sequence: TGTGCCAGCAGCCTCAAATGGGATCAGCCCCAGCATTTT. Its protein is CASSLKWDQPQHF.

The chain is built from TRBV6-1 and TRBJ2-7; 8 bases are shared with TRBD1. The DNA end is more similar to TRBJ2-1, so the J call may be wrong. The CDR3 has 19 amino acids. Germline-derived CDR1 and CDR2 are MNHNS and SASEGT. CDR3 in amino acids: CASSVRSRTGLSIINEQFF. CDR3 sequence (DNA): TGTGCCAGCAGTGTCCGAAGTCGGACAGGGCTTTCAATTATCAATGAGCAGTTCTTC.

This clonotype was seen many times. This rearrangement joins TRBV5-8 to TRBJ2-7; TRBD2 agrees at 7 bases. V dropped 0 bases and J dropped 7; count of bases not matched to a gene: 7. In germline, CDR1 is SGHTS, CDR2 YDEGEE. CDR3 length equals 14 residues. The CDR3 here is CASSLGAGVHEQYF. The CDR3 DNA reads TGTGCCAGCAGCTTGGGGGCGGGAGTCCATGAGCAGTACTTC.

J is TRBJ2-1 and V is TRBV7-2; 8 positions agree with TRBD1. Germline values: CDR1 SGHTA, CDR2 FQGNSA. The CDR3 covers 15 residues. V lost 5 bases to trimming and J lost 2 bases; unmatched junction nucleotides: 5. The CDR3 is CASSKDRVAYNEQFF. The CDR3 DNA sequence: TGTGCCAGCAGCAAGGACAGGGTGGCCTACAATGAGCAGTTCTTC.

By share, this clonotype counts as medium-sized. The chain combines TRBV12-3 or TRBV12-4 with TRBJ2-4, with D possibly matching TRBD2 (6 bases). The length of the CDR3 is 13 residues. V lost 2 bases and J 6 bases, leaving 8 bases between the germline ends. Written as DNA, the CDR3 is TGTGCCAGCAGTTTAATGGGGGGAAACATTCAGTACTTC. Translation gives CASSLMGGNIQYF.

V is TRBV18 and J is TRBJ2-1, with D perhaps matching TRBD2 (6 bases). The CDR3 is 15 residues long. From germline, CDR1 is KGHSH and CDR2 LQKENI. The V end lost 6 bases, the J end lost 4 bases, and 16 bases lay between the germline ends. The CDR3 region is CASSKGLASYNEQFF. CDR3 bases: TGTGCCAGCTCTAAGGGGCTAGCGTCTTACAATGAGCAGTTCTTC.

The V call is TRBV7-3, the J call TRBJ2-5, with 8 bases matching TRBD1. The V gene's germline CDR1 is SGHTA and CDR2 FQGTGA. V gave up 3 bases and J gave up 4 bases; unmatched junction bases: 4. The CDR3 sequence is 14 residues long. The CDR3 loop reads CASSFRGQGETQYF. CDR3 DNA: TGTGCCAGCAGCTTCAGGGGGCAGGGAGAGACCCAGTACTTC.

This clonotype was seen at least ten times. The rearrangement uses TRBV28 and TRBJ2-1; 8 bases fit TRBD1. Germline loops: CDR1 MDHEN, CDR2 SYDVKM. This CDR3 has 13 residues. V gave up 5 bases and J gave up 9 bases; unmatched junction bases: 6. CDR3 region: CASSPAGGGEQFF. CDR3 sequence (DNA): TGTGCCAGCAGTCCTGCAGGGGGCGGTGAGCAGTTCTTC.

The chain links TRBV4-1 to TRBJ2-1; D is possibly TRBD2 (6 bases). V was shortened by 4 bases and J by 8 bases, with 12 bases between the two germline ends. The CDR3 totals 13 residues. Germline CDR1 and CDR2: MGHRA and YSYEKL. CDR3 coding DNA: TGCGCCAGCAGCCGCGAATGGGGGGATGAGCAGTTCTTC. Translating it yields CASSREWGDEQFF.